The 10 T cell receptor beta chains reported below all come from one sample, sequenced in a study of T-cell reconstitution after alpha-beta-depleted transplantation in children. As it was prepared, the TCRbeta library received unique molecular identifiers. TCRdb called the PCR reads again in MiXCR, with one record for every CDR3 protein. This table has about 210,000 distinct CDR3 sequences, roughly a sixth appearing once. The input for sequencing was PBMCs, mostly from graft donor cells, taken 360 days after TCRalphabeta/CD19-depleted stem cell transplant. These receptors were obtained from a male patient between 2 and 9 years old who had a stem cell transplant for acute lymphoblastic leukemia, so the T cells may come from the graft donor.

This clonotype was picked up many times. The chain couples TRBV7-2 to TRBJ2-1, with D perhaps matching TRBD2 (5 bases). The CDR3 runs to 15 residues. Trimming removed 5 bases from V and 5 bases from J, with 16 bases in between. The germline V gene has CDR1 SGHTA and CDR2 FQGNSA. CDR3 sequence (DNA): TGTGCCAGCAGCCCAGACTACTCGAGGGACAATGAGCAGTTCTTC. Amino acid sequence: CASSPDYSRDNEQFF.

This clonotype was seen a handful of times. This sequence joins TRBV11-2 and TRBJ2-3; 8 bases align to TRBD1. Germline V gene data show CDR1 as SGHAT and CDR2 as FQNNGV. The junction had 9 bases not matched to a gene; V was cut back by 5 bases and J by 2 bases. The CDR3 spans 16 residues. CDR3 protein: CASSPTRGRYTDTQYF. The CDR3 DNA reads TGTGCCAGCAGCCCAACCAGGGGGCGATACACAGATACGCAGTATTTT.

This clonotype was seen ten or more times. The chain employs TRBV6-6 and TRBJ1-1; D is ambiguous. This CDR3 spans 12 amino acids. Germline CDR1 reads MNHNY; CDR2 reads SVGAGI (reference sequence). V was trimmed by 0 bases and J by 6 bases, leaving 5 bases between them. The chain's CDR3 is CASSYSYSEAFF. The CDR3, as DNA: TGTGCCAGCAGTTACTCGTATTCTGAAGCTTTCTTT.

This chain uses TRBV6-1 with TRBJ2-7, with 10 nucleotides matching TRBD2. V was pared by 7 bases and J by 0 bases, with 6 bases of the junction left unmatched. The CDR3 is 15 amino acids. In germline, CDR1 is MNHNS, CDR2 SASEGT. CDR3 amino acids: CASTGLAESSYEQYF. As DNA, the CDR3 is TGTGCCAGCACCGGACTAGCGGAGAGCTCCTACGAGCAGTACTTC.

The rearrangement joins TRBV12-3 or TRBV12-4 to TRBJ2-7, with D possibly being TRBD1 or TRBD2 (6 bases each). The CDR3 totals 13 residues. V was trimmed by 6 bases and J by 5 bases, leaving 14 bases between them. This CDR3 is CASSGQRVDEQYF. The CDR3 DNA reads TGTGCCAGCAGCGGACAGCGGGTCGACGAGCAGTACTTC.

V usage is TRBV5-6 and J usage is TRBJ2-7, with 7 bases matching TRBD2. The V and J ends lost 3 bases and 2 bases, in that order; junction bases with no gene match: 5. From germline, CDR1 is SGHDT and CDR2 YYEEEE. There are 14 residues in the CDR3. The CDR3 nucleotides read TGTGCCAGCAGCTCGGAGGGAGGGCCCTACGAGCAGTACTTC. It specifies CASSSEGGPYEQYF.

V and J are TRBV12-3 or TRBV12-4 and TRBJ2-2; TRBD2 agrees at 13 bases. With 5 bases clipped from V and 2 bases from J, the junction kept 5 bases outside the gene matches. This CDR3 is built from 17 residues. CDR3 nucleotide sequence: TGTGCCAGCAGTCGAGGACTAGCGGGAGAAAACACCGGGGAGCTGTTTTTT. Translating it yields CASSRGLAGENTGELFF.

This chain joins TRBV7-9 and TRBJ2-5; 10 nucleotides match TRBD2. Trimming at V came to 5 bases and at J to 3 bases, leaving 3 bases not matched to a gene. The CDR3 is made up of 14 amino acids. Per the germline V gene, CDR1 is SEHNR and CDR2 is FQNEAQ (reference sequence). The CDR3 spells CASSAGLAEETQYF. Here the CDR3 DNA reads TGTGCCAGCAGCGCCGGACTAGCGGAAGAGACCCAGTACTTC.

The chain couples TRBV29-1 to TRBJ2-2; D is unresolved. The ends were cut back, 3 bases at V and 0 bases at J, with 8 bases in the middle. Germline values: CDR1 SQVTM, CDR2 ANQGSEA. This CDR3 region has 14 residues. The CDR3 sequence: CSVDLNTNTGELFF. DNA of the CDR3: TGCAGCGTTGATCTGAACACGAACACCGGGGAGCTGTTTTTT.

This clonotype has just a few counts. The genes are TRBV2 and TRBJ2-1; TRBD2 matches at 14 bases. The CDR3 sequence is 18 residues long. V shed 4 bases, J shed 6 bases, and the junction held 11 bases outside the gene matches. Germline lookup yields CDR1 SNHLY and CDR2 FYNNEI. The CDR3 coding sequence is TGTGCCAGCAGTGGGGGACTAGCGGGGGCCCTCCAGGTCAATGAGCAGTTCTTC. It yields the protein CASSGGLAGALQVNEQFF.